This TCR beta chain was identified during a study of blood T cell repertoires in COVID-19. The wider study: Sites across the United States, Italy and Spain contributed samples from acute and convalescent COVID-19. PBMCs, B-cell-depleted T cells, or T cells were the source of the cDNA or gDNA that made up the material.

V was trimmed by 6 bases and J by 3 bases, leaving 21 bases between them. The germline CDR1 and CDR2 sequences are MNHEY and SVGEGT. The CDR3 is 17 residues long. Original analysis: Using reference gene primer amplification, nucleated cell counts were estimated. Libraries were prepared by immunoSEQ multiplex PCR; TCRdb keeps only in-frame clonotypes and omits some of them. V and J calls plus clone size are reproduced from that table; the DNA served to infer D and trimming. The table records more than 65,000 clones, around 91% of them present only once. The chain is built from TRBV6-2 or TRBV6-3 and TRBJ1-5; TRBD1 is a possible D gene (6 bases). This receptor was identified in a human donor in a cohort sampled during active COVID-19. The sample was peripheral blood. The CDR3 nucleotides are TGTGCCAGCAGCATCGGCCCTGAAACAGGGTTCAATCAGCCCCAGCATTTT. The encoded protein is CASSIGPETGFNQPQHF.